This is a list of T cell receptor beta chains from one sample in a study of cytomegalovirus exposure and HLA in healthy donors. TCRdb's table, derived via immunoSEQ multiplex PCR, lists solely in-frame clones and lacks some. The sample yields 140,000 or so clones, roughly 78% seen once. The sequenced material came from PBMCs. The origin of the receptors is a female donor in good health and CMV-seronegative. Both conserved end residues are part of each CDR3. A D gene is named only where the DNA matches it firmly. Only part of the rows carry a size: once, few, many, or a class if the clone is expanded.

v_gene: TRBV28; j_gene: TRBJ2-7; d_gene: NA; abundance: NA; CDR3aa: CASSPHGGEQYF; CDR3nt: TGTGCCAGCAGTCCCCATGGGGGGGAGCAGTACTTC
v_gene: TRBV10-1; j_gene: TRBJ2-3; d_gene: TRBD2; abundance: NA; CDR3aa: CASRVRRVGREGEDTQYF; CDR3nt: TGCGCCAGCAGAGTGAGGAGGGTAGGGCGGGAGGGCGAAGATACGCAGTATTTT
v_gene: TRBV5-8; j_gene: TRBJ1-1; d_gene: NA; abundance: NA; CDR3aa: CASNRPGRGNTEAFF; CDR3nt: TGTGCCAGCAACCGCCCCGGCAGGGGGAACACTGAAGCTTTCTTT
v_gene: TRBV18; j_gene: TRBJ1-3; d_gene: NA; abundance: NA; CDR3aa: CASSPAGSSGNTIYF; CDR3nt: TGTGCCAGCTCACCGGCGGGGAGCTCTGGAAACACCATATATTTT
v_gene: TRBV5-1; j_gene: TRBJ2-5; d_gene: TRBD2; abundance: NA; CDR3aa: CASSLEAGGTQETQYF; CDR3nt: TGCGCCAGCAGCTTGGAAGCGGGGGGGACCCAAGAGACCCAGTACTTC
v_gene: TRBV25-1; j_gene: TRBJ1-2; d_gene: NA; abundance: NA; CDR3aa: CASSEGGRGYTF; CDR3nt: TGTGCCAGCAGTGAAGGGGGGAGAGGCTACACCTTC
v_gene: TRBV18; j_gene: TRBJ1-4; d_gene: TRBD1; abundance: NA; CDR3aa: CASSPRQGAANEKLFF; CDR3nt: TGTGCCAGCTCACCTCGACAGGGGGCGGCTAATGAAAAACTGTTTTTT
v_gene: TRBV19; j_gene: TRBJ1-2; d_gene: TRBD1; abundance: few; CDR3aa: CASSIGGQGFYGYTF; CDR3nt: TGTGCCAGTAGTATTGGGGGACAGGGATTCTATGGCTACACCTTC
v_gene: TRBV7-2; j_gene: TRBJ2-2; d_gene: TRBD2; abundance: NA; CDR3aa: CASSPIRSGGTGELFF; CDR3nt: TGTGCCAGCAGCCCCATCAGGAGCGGGGGAACCGGGGAGCTGTTTTTT
v_gene: TRBV6-5; j_gene: TRBJ2-3; d_gene: TRBD1; abundance: NA; CDR3aa: CASSSSGGSTDTQYF; CDR3nt: TGTGCCAGCAGTTCCTCAGGGGGTAGCACAGATACGCAGTATTTT
v_gene: TRBV5-5; j_gene: TRBJ2-7; d_gene: TRBD2; abundance: NA; CDR3aa: CASSLATRLAGPRSYEQYF; CDR3nt: TGTGCCAGCAGCTTGGCCACGAGACTAGCGGGGCCGCGGTCCTACGAGCAGTACTTC
v_gene: TRBV28; j_gene: TRBJ2-3; d_gene: NA; abundance: NA; CDR3aa: CASNGGSTDTQYF; CDR3nt: TGTGCCAGCAACGGGGGTAGCACAGATACGCAGTATTTT
v_gene: TRBV9; j_gene: TRBJ2-5; d_gene: TRBD2; abundance: NA; CDR3aa: CASSVGGTNVQETQYF; CDR3nt: TGTGCCAGCAGCGTCGGCGGGACTAACGTCCAAGAGACCCAGTACTTC
v_gene: TRBV28; j_gene: TRBJ1-2; d_gene: NA; abundance: NA; CDR3aa: CASSWGTNYGYPF; CDR3nt: TGTGCCAGCAGTTGGGGGACTAACTATGGCTACCCCTTC
v_gene: TRBV7-6; j_gene: TRBJ1-1; d_gene: NA; abundance: NA; CDR3aa: CASSYRQGLNTEAFF; CDR3nt: TGTGCCAGCAGCTATCGTCAGGGATTGAACACTGAAGCTTTCTTT
v_gene: TRBV6-5; j_gene: TRBJ2-2; d_gene: TRBD2; abundance: few; CDR3aa: CASWVAGDTGELFF; CDR3nt: TGTGCCAGCTGGGTAGCGGGGGACACCGGGGAGCTGTTTTTT
v_gene: TRBV28; j_gene: TRBJ1-5; d_gene: TRBD1; abundance: NA; CDR3aa: CASSETGGVGQPQHF; CDR3nt: TGTGCCAGCAGTGAGACAGGGGGCGTTGGGCAGCCCCAGCATTTT
v_gene: TRBV11-2; j_gene: TRBJ2-1; d_gene: NA; abundance: NA; CDR3aa: CASSGGEGDEQFF; CDR3nt: TGTGCCAGCAGCGGAGGCGAGGGCGATGAGCAGTTCTTC
v_gene: TRBV30; j_gene: TRBJ2-7; d_gene: TRBD2; abundance: NA; CDR3aa: CAWGAGVAHEQYF; CDR3nt: TGTGCCTGGGGGGCGGGAGTGGCCCACGAGCAGTACTTC
v_gene: TRBV5-6; j_gene: TRBJ1-1; d_gene: NA; abundance: NA; CDR3aa: CASSLAGGRGTEAFF; CDR3nt: TGTGCCAGCAGCTTGGCGGGGGGGCGGGGCACTGAAGCTTTCTTT
v_gene: TRBV7-9; j_gene: TRBJ2-7; d_gene: NA; abundance: few; CDR3aa: CASSPVDYEQYF; CDR3nt: TGTGCCAGCAGCCCAGTCGACTACGAGCAGTACTTC
v_gene: TRBV7-2; j_gene: TRBJ1-1; d_gene: NA; abundance: NA; CDR3aa: CASSQGVHTEAFF; CDR3nt: TGTGCCAGCAGCCAAGGGGTTCACACTGAAGCTTTCTTT
v_gene: TRBV4-2; j_gene: TRBJ2-3; d_gene: NA; abundance: NA; CDR3aa: CASSQGVQGGDTQYF; CDR3nt: TGTGCCAGCAGCCAAGGGGTACAGGGAGGGGATACGCAGTATTTT
v_gene: TRBV5-1; j_gene: TRBJ2-7; d_gene: TRBD1; abundance: NA; CDR3aa: CASSFLQGAAGEQYF; CDR3nt: TGCGCCAGCAGCTTCCTACAGGGGGCCGCCGGCGAGCAGTACTTC
v_gene: TRBV19; j_gene: TRBJ1-2; d_gene: TRBD1; abundance: NA; CDR3aa: CASTRDRDGYTF; CDR3nt: TGTGCCAGCACGCGGGACAGAGATGGCTACACCTTC
v_gene: TRBV4-3; j_gene: TRBJ2-2; d_gene: NA; abundance: NA; CDR3aa: CASSQDSPGNTGELFF; CDR3nt: TGCGCCAGCAGCCAAGATTCGCCAGGGAACACCGGGGAGCTGTTTTTT
v_gene: TRBV27; j_gene: TRBJ1-6; d_gene: NA; abundance: NA; CDR3aa: CASSLRGVMNSPLHF; CDR3nt: TGTGCCAGCAGTTTAAGGGGTGTGATGAATTCACCCCTCCACTTT
v_gene: TRBV5-1; j_gene: TRBJ2-7; d_gene: NA; abundance: NA; CDR3aa: CAGSLGPPDEQYF; CDR3nt: TGCGCCGGCAGCTTGGGTCCCCCCGACGAGCAGTACTTC
v_gene: TRBV11-2; j_gene: TRBJ2-1; d_gene: TRBD1; abundance: NA; CDR3aa: CASSFEPGQGDYNEQFF; CDR3nt: TGTGCCAGCAGCTTCGAACCGGGACAGGGGGACTACAATGAGCAGTTCTTC
v_gene: TRBV5-1; j_gene: TRBJ2-3; d_gene: TRBD2; abundance: NA; CDR3aa: CASSSLLADTDTQYF; CDR3nt: TGCGCCAGCAGCTCGCTGCTAGCGGACACAGATACGCAGTATTTT
v_gene: TRBV30; j_gene: TRBJ2-2; d_gene: NA; abundance: NA; CDR3aa: CAWDVKFQGWVYTGELFF; CDR3nt: TGTGCCTGGGATGTCAAATTTCAGGGATGGGTTTACACCGGGGAGCTGTTTTTT
v_gene: TRBV7-8; j_gene: TRBJ2-7; d_gene: TRBD1; abundance: NA; CDR3aa: CASSPGQGPYEQYF; CDR3nt: TGTGCCAGCAGCCCGGGACAGGGCCCCTACGAGCAGTACTTC
v_gene: TRBV28; j_gene: TRBJ1-5; d_gene: NA; abundance: few; CDR3aa: CASRDRGNSNQPQHF; CDR3nt: TGTGCCAGCAGGGATAGGGGGAATAGCAATCAGCCCCAGCATTTT
v_gene: TRBV9; j_gene: TRBJ2-1; d_gene: TRBD2; abundance: few; CDR3aa: CASSVRGDSYNEQFF; CDR3nt: TGTGCCAGCAGCGTACGGGGGGATTCCTACAATGAGCAGTTCTTC
v_gene: TRBV2; j_gene: TRBJ1-1; d_gene: TRBD1; abundance: NA; CDR3aa: CASSADRVHTEAFF; CDR3nt: TGTGCCAGCAGCGCAGACAGGGTTCACACTGAAGCTTTCTTT
v_gene: TRBV7-6; j_gene: TRBJ2-5; d_gene: NA; abundance: NA; CDR3aa: CASSLGLETQYF; CDR3nt: TGTGCCAGCAGCTTAGGGCTCGAGACCCAGTACTTC
v_gene: TRBV6-1; j_gene: TRBJ2-2; d_gene: NA; abundance: NA; CDR3aa: CASTRSNTGELFF; CDR3nt: TGTGCCAGCACCCGGTCGAACACCGGGGAGCTGTTTTTT
v_gene: TRBV7-8; j_gene: TRBJ2-7; d_gene: TRBD1; abundance: NA; CDR3aa: CASSLNRGQGVNEQYF; CDR3nt: TGTGCCAGCAGCTTAAACCGAGGACAGGGAGTGAACGAGCAGTACTTC
v_gene: TRBV2; j_gene: TRBJ2-1; d_gene: TRBD2; abundance: once; CDR3aa: CASSSLAGGLGEQFF; CDR3nt: TGTGCCAGCAGTAGTCTAGCGGGAGGGCTAGGGGAGCAGTTCTTC
v_gene: TRBV11-3; j_gene: TRBJ1-1; d_gene: TRBD1; abundance: NA; CDR3aa: CASSQGAGVNTEAFF; CDR3nt: TGTGCCAGCAGCCAGGGGGCAGGGGTGAACACTGAAGCTTTCTTT
v_gene: TRBV29-1; j_gene: TRBJ1-2; d_gene: NA; abundance: NA; CDR3aa: CSVTGTPANYGYTF; CDR3nt: TGCAGCGTTACCGGGACACCCGCTAACTATGGCTACACCTTC